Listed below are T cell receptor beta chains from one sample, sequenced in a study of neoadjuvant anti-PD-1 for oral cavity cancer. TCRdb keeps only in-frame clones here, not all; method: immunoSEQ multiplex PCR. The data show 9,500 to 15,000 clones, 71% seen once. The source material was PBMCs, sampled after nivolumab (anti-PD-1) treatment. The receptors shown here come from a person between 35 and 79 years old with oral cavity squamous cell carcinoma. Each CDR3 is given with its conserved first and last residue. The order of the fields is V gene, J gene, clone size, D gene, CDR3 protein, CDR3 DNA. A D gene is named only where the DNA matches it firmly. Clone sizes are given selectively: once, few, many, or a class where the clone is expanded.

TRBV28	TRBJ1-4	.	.	CASSFMGSLNEKLFF	TGTGCCAGCAGTTTTATGGGCTCTCTTAATGAAAAACTGTTTTTT
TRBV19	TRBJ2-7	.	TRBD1	CATSGDRVYEQYF	TGTGCCACCAGTGGGGACAGGGTCTACGAGCAGTACTTC
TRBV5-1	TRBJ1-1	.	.	CASSYGGNTEAFF	TGCGCCAGCAGCTACGGCGGGAACACTGAAGCTTTCTTT
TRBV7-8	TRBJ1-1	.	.	CASSPRLAQKNTEAFF	TGTGCCAGCAGCCCTAGACTCGCCCAGAAGAACACTGAAGCTTTCTTT
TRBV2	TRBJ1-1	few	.	CASRDSMNTEAFF	TGTGCCAGCAGAGACAGTATGAACACTGAAGCTTTCTTT
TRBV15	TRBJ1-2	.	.	CATSREGAGLDGYTF	TGTGCCACCAGCAGAGAGGGGGCAGGGCTCGATGGCTACACCTTC
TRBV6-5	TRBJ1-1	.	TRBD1	CASSYWDRGLTEAFF	TGTGCCAGCAGTTACTGGGACAGGGGTTTGACTGAAGCTTTCTTT
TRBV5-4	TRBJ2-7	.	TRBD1	CASSAGTAEQYF	TGTGCCAGCAGCGCCGGGACAGCTGAGCAGTACTTC
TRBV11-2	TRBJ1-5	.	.	CASSPRRGEPQHF	TGTGCCAGCAGCCCAAGGCGGGGAGAGCCCCAGCATTTT
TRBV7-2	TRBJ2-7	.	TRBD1	CASRQTGGSGYEQYF	TGTGCCAGCAGACAAACAGGGGGCAGTGGCTACGAGCAGTACTTC
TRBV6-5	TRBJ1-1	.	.	CASTLSPNTEAFF	TGTGCCAGCACCCTGAGCCCGAACACTGAAGCTTTCTTT
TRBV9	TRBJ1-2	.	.	CASSVGGEPQIYGYTF	TGTGCCAGCAGCGTGGGGGGGGAGCCTCAGATCTATGGCTACACCTTC
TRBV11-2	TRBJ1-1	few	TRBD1	CASSLQGVGGTEAFF	TGTGCCAGCAGCTTGCAGGGGGTCGGTGGGACTGAAGCTTTCTTT
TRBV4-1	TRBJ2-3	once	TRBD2	CASSHPWDLAGPTDTQYF	TGCGCCAGCAGCCATCCCTGGGACCTAGCGGGACCCACAGATACGCAGTATTTT
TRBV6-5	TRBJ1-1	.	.	CASSFGLNTEAFF	TGTGCCAGCAGCTTCGGATTAAACACTGAAGCTTTCTTT
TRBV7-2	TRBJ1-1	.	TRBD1	CASSPAHQGAGAFF	TGTGCCAGCAGCCCCGCACATCAGGGGGCTGGGGCTTTCTTT
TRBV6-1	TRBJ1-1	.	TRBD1	CASRVDRGRTEAFF	TGTGCCAGCAGGGTAGACAGGGGGCGCACTGAAGCTTTCTTT
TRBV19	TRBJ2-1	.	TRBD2	CASNTPGSGSNNEQFF	TGTGCCAGTAACACCCCGGGGAGCGGGAGCAACAATGAGCAGTTCTTC
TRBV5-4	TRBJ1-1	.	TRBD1	CASSSGQYTEAFF	TGTGCCAGCAGCTCGGGACAGTACACTGAAGCTTTCTTT
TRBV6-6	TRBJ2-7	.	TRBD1	CASSSRDRGYEQYF	TGTGCCAGCAGTTCCCGGGACAGGGGCTACGAGCAGTACTTC
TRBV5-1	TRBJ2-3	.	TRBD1	CASSLTSWTGSTDTQYF	TGCGCCAGCAGCTTGACCTCCTGGACAGGTAGCACAGATACGCAGTATTTT
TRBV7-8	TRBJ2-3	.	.	CASSFYLFRGTYLYTQYF	TGTGCCAGCAGCTTCTATCTTTTCAGGGGGACTTATTTATATACGCAGTATTTT
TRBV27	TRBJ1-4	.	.	CASSLERNEKLFF	TGTGCCAGCAGTTTAGAGAGAAATGAAAAACTGTTTTTT
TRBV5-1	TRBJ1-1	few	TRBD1	CASSLQGEATEAFF	TGCGCCAGCAGCTTACAGGGGGAAGCCACTGAAGCTTTCTTT
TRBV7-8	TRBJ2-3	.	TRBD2	CASSLGLGLYTDTQYF	TGTGCCAGCAGCTTAGGATTGGGACTATACACAGATACGCAGTATTTT
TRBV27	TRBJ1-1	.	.	CASSLGVRAEAFF	TGTGCCAGCAGTTTGGGGGTCCGAGCTGAAGCTTTCTTT
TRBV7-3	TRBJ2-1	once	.	CASSPQGRVGNEQFF	TGTGCCAGCAGCCCCCAGGGCAGGGTCGGCAATGAGCAGTTCTTC
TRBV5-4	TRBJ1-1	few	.	CASSYRSNEAFF	TGTGCCAGCAGCTACAGGTCAAATGAAGCTTTCTTT
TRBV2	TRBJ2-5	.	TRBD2	CASGRLAGGGTQYF	TGTGCCAGCGGGAGACTAGCGGGAGGAGGGACCCAGTACTTC
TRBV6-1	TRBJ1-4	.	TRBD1	CASSIQGTTNEKLFF	TGTGCCAGCAGTATACAGGGGACAACTAATGAAAAACTGTTTTTT
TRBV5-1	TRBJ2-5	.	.	CASSWTQLVRETQYF	TGCGCCAGCAGCTGGACACAACTAGTTCGAGAGACCCAGTACTTC
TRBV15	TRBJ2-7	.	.	CATSRGDYEQYF	TGTGCCACCAGCAGAGGGGACTACGAGCAGTACTTC
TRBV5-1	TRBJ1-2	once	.	CASSSLDSHYGYTF	TGCGCCAGCAGCTCTCTAGACAGCCACTATGGCTACACCTTC
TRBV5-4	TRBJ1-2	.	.	CASSLGSAPRGYTF	TGTGCCAGCAGCCTGGGGTCGGCTCCGCGGGGCTACACCTTC
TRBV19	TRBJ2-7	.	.	CASKRVEQYF	TGTGCCAGTAAGAGGGTCGAGCAGTACTTC
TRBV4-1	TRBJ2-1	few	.	CASSQEVASNEQFF	TGCGCCAGCAGCCAAGAGGTAGCTTCCAATGAGCAGTTCTTC
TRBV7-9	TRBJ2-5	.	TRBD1	CASSPPLRDRPETQYF	TGTGCCAGCAGCCCACCGCTCCGGGACAGGCCCGAGACCCAGTACTTC
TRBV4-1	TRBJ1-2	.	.	CASSELTRDRFYGYTF	TGCGCCAGCAGCGAATTAACCCGGGACCGCTTCTATGGCTACACCTTC
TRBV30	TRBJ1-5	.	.	CASSRYSNQPQHF	TGTGCCTCCTCGAGGTATAGCAATCAGCCCCAGCATTTT
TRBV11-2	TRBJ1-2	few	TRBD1	CASSLAGGGLWNYGYTF	TGTGCCAGCAGCTTAGCAGGGGGCGGTTTATGGAACTATGGCTACACCTTC
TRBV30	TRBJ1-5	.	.	CAWSVGEIDNQPQHF	TGTGCCTGGAGTGTTGGGGAGATAGACAATCAGCCCCAGCATTTT
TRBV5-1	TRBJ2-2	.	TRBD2	CASSLLAGGPNTGELFF	TGCGCCAGCAGCTTGCTAGCGGGGGGCCCGAACACCGGGGAGCTGTTTTTT
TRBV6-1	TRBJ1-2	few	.	CASISTGTPNYGYTF	TGTGCCAGCATATCGACAGGTACTCCTAACTATGGCTACACCTTC
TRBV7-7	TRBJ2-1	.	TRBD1	CASSYRGADEQFF	TGTGCTAGCAGCTACAGGGGCGCGGATGAGCAGTTCTTC
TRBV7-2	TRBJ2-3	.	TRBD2	CASSLSLTSGGTDTQYF	TGTGCCAGCAGCTTGTCCCTTACTAGCGGGGGTACAGATACGCAGTATTTT
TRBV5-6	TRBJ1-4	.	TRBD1	CASNDRGLSAENEKLFF	TGTGCCAGCAACGACAGGGGATTGTCCGCAGAAAATGAAAAACTGTTTTTT
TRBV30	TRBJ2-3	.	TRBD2	CAWSGGAGTDTQYF	TGTGCCTGGAGCGGGGGGGCAGGCACAGATACGCAGTATTTT
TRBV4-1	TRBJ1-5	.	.	CASSQDMVRARRNQPQHF	TGCGCCAGCAGCCAAGATATGGTACGAGCGAGGCGGAATCAGCCCCAGCATTTT
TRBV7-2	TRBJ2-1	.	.	CASSLAGGPYNEQFF	TGTGCCAGCAGCTTAGCGGGGGGGCCTTACAATGAGCAGTTCTTC
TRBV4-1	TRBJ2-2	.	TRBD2	CASSHRLAGGRNTGELFF	TGCGCCAGCAGCCACCGACTAGCGGGGGGCCGGAACACCGGGGAGCTGTTTTTT
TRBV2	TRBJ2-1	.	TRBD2	CASKLTSGARDEQFF	TGTGCCAGCAAGTTGACTAGCGGAGCCAGGGATGAGCAGTTCTTC
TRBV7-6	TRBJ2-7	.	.	CASSFNSYEQYF	TGTGCCAGCAGCTTTAACTCCTACGAGCAGTACTTC
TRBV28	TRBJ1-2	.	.	CASSSGVNGYTF	TGTGCCAGCAGTTCGGGGGTTAACGGCTACACCTTC
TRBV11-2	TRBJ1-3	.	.	CASSPPWEDTIYF	TGTGCCAGCAGCCCTCCTTGGGAGGACACCATATATTTT
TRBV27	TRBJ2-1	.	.	CASPPGGYLYNEQFF	TGTGCCAGCCCCCCAGGGGGGTACCTCTACAATGAGCAGTTCTTC
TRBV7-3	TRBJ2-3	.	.	CASSRNTDTQYF	TGTGCCAGCAGCCGAAACACAGATACGCAGTATTTT